This T cell receptor (beta chain) was documented in a study of CD8 T cells in ankylosing spondylitis. TCRdb re-derived calls from the 5' RACE reads in MiXCR, one entry per CDR3 protein. Among roughly 700,000 distinct CDR3 sequences listed, roughly 20% were seen once. The length of the CDR3 is 13 residues. Germline assignment: CDR1 DFQATT and CDR2 SNEGSKA (reference sequence). The V gene lost 6 bases and the J gene lost 1 base, with 12 bases spanning the gap. This clonotype was detected only a few times. Its target is not known. Broader study findings: A number of the motif variants had already been described in reactive arthritis synovial fluid and blood. Seemingly distinctive of ankylosing spondylitis blood was a TCR beta motif formed by eight highly homologous variants.

The sequenced sample consisted of blood, either unsorted or a sorted T cell fraction (not recorded which). The chain combines TRBV20-1 with TRBJ2-5; the D call may be TRBD1 or TRBD2 (5 bases each). The receptor comes from a male donor with ankylosing spondylitis. In nucleotides, the CDR3 is TGCAGTGCCTATACCGGGGCCCAAGAGACCCAGTACTTC. It yields the protein CSAYTGAQETQYF.